The entry that follows covers one TCR beta chain sequence. The antigen remains undetermined. Here immunoSEQ multiplex PCR was the method, and the copy in TCRdb shows in-frame clones only, minus some. The sample includes 350,000 to 450,000 clones, approximately 83% of them seen just once. Treatment: roughly 19 received Ad26.COV2.S at low or high dose, single or two shots; roughly five received placebo; per-sample allocation not given. The study sampled participants on day 63 after the first vaccine or placebo injection. Expressing Wuhan-strain SARS-CoV-2 spike, an Ad26 vector served as the vaccine. The CDR3 contains 13 residues. V shed 3 bases and J shed 2 bases, with 7 bases lying between them. The data are from a study of Ad26.COV2.S vaccination and SARS-CoV-2 variants. About the research overall: Enrolled in COV1001, the donor was in the Ad26.COV2.S trial arm, which received the vaccine. Study conclusions and caveats: The breadth of spike-specific CD8+ and CD4+ T cell responses after vaccination was reportedly substantial.

The chain is built from TRBV12-3 or TRBV12-4 and TRBJ1-1, with D perhaps TRBD1 (5 bases). This specimen consisted of peripheral blood, obtained in a trial of Ad26.COV2.S vaccine versus placebo. This TCR was recovered from a person aged 18-60 years who received the Ad26.COV2.S COVID-19 vaccine or a placebo. The CDR3 region has the DNA TGTGCCAGCAGTTTGGGGGTAAACACTGAAGCTTTCTTT. It specifies CASSLGVNTEAFF.